A selection of T cell receptor beta chains follows, all from one sample in a study of blood T cell repertoires in COVID-19. Sequencing was performed with immunoSEQ multiplex PCR; in TCRdb, only in-frame clones are kept and a portion is missing. The sample includes approximately 280,000 clones, around 87% of them seen just once. The sequencing input was PBMCs or T cells enriched from blood (not recorded which). Every receptor here comes from a young woman with acute COVID-19. CDR3s include the opening cysteine and the closing phenylalanine or tryptophan. Each record gives: V gene, D gene, CDR3 protein. The D gene is left open where the match is weak.

TRBV30 | - | CAWSVHDYEQYF
TRBV6-5 | - | CASRDGGAYEQYF
TRBV28 | - | CASSRTAANTGELFF
TRBV7-9 | TRBD2 | CASRPSRSGSLVDTQYF
TRBV5-4 | TRBD1 | CASSSRDRKNTIYF
TRBV10-3 | TRBD2 | CAIRAGLAGEITDTQYF
TRBV23-1 | - | CASRGKPIPPAYEQYF
TRBV11-2 | TRBD2 | CASSLGTSGVFKQYF
TRBV5-4 | TRBD1 | CASSDRTGVGEKLFF
TRBV19 | - | CASSIYGTPSGNTIYF
TRBV18 | - | CASSSLDRSSGAFF
TRBV27 | - | CASRQGSSYNEQFF
TRBV18 | - | CASSPPSGSPYYEQYF
TRBV19 | - | CASSIYPGQVYEQYF
TRBV7-2 | TRBD1 | CASSNRGTSGNTIYF
TRBV7-2 | - | CASSLLSGFTDTQYF
TRBV7-9 | - | CASSWYGSSYEQFF
TRBV4-1 | TRBD2 | CASSPLAAVPGGYNEQFF
TRBV5-1 | TRBD1 | CASSLTGGRSYEQYF
TRBV5-6 | - | CASSWPTQGSAYEQYF
TRBV19 | TRBD1 | CASREGQGQETQYF
TRBV19 | - | CASSIGLPGLSSTYNEQFF
TRBV7-2 | TRBD2 | CASSPWTSRTYEQYF
TRBV11-2 | - | CASSLGGRNYGYTF
TRBV7-9 | TRBD2 | CASSPPSGSTDTQYF
TRBV18 | TRBD2 | CASSLLAGFNNEQFF
TRBV3-1/TRBV3-2 | TRBD2 | CASSQDQKREASDTQYF
TRBV29-1 | TRBD1 | CSVTGGPYEQYF
TRBV5-5 | - | CASSFVGQNTGELFF
TRBV7-8 | TRBD1 | CASSRVPGGLEYF
TRBV18 | TRBD1 | CASSPPAGGWEQYF
TRBV7-2 | TRBD2 | CASSLLREGTYEQYF
TRBV2 | TRBD2 | CASSVWLADHNEQFF
TRBV11-3 | TRBD2 | CASSYGLAGEGAETQYF
TRBV12-5 | TRBD2 | CASGLVLRLNVVSGSSIVYNEQFF
TRBV27 | TRBD1 | CASSPTGGGRGYTF
TRBV28 | TRBD2 | CASSFPGRGFREQFF
TRBV6-1 | - | CASSEPPMGGLVDEQFF
TRBV4-2 | - | CASSQGVGGNADTQYF
TRBV6-2/TRBV6-3 | TRBD2 | CASSYSVSGSHYEQYF
TRBV19 | - | CASSPRTAVFEAFF
TRBV5-1 | TRBD1 | CASSLGTGQGNEKLFF
TRBV19 | - | CASSTVGASEAFF
TRBV15 | TRBD2 | CATSRGLADQETQYF
TRBV2 | TRBD2 | CASSLSAGGPGDTQYF
TRBV5-1 | TRBD1 | CASSLSPGQGAGELFF
TRBV6-5 | - | CASSTSRAGGNTIYF
TRBV7-9 | - | CASSLTSARDYGYTF
TRBV2 | - | CASSEQSGNTIYF
TRBV3-1/TRBV3-2 | - | CASSRGRDSGNTIYF
TRBV4-2 | TRBD1 | CASSHPTGGRDTDTQYF
TRBV15 | TRBD1 | CATSREGQAKWNYNEQFF
TRBV7-2 | - | CASSFKGGAGYGYTF
TRBV10-3 | - | CATTDRVLADKNIQYF
TRBV7-8 | - | CASSPGARPYF
TRBV5-1 | - | CASSLDRVTEAFF
TRBV30 | TRBD2 | CAWSAQTGGLYEQYF
TRBV7-2 | - | CASSPPQTSSTTDTQYF
TRBV5-1 | TRBD2 | CASSGSSGTGLSEQYF